Below, 13 T cell receptor beta chains from the same sample are listed, as sequenced in a study of T cell repertoires in cytomegalovirus infection. The antigens of these receptors remain unknown. TCRdb re-called the reads with MiXCR, one entry per CDR3 protein. The sample shows approximately 1,000,000 distinct CDR3 sequences, approximately 31% of them seen only once. Sequences were derived from cultured CD8+ T cells from PBMCs, sampled from culture after CMV antigen stimulation. The receptors come from a human donor in good health (CMV status not recorded). Some clones in this sample may be carry-over from other donors' samples.

This chain joins TRBV27 and TRBJ2-1; D is perhaps TRBD1 or TRBD2 (5 bases each). This CDR3 has 14 residues. The V gene's germline CDR1 is MNHEY and CDR2 SMNVEV (reference sequence). Trimming removed 3 bases at V and 5 bases at J, with 11 bases between. The CDR3 coding sequence is TGTGCCAGCAGTTTGGACGGGGCGGACAATGAGCAGTTCTTC. Protein product: CASSLDGADNEQFF.

In regard to this clonotype: One end of the junction varies from germline; a read error may be responsible. V gene TRBV4-3 combines with J gene TRBJ2-2; 8 bases match TRBD2. The CDR3 spans 14 residues. The germline V gene encodes CDR1 LGHNA and CDR2 YSLEER. In DNA form, the CDR3 reads TGCACCAGCAACCCGGGACTAGACACCGGGGAGCTGTTTTTT. Translating it yields CTSNPGLDTGELFF.

This clonotype was detected ten times or more. This chain links TRBV7-2 with TRBJ2-1; TRBD1 agrees at 7 bases. The germline V gene encodes CDR1 SGHTA and CDR2 FQGNSA. The CDR3 is 15 residues long. The trim removed 5 bases at V and 3 bases at J, leaving 7 bases unmatched. CDR3 loop: CASSNLRDSYNEQFF. The CDR3 region has the DNA TGTGCCAGCAGCAACCTCCGGGACAGCTACAATGAGCAGTTCTTC.

This clonotype came up a few times. The chain carries TRBV6-2 or TRBV6-3 and TRBJ1-5, with D uncertain. The CDR3 has 14 amino acids. Germline loops: CDR1 MNHEY, CDR2 SVGEGT. Trimming cost V 5 bases and J 0 bases, with 8 bases left between them. The DNA of the CDR3 is TGTGCCAGCAGTGCGACGGTTAGCAATCAGCCCCAGCATTTT. Translating gives CASSATVSNQPQHF.

The CDR3 region is CASSIHPRQPNEQFF. CDR3 nucleotides: TGTGCCAGCAGCATACACCCCCGACAGCCCAATGAGCAGTTCTTC. The genes are TRBV6-6 and TRBJ2-1; possible D gene TRBD1, 5 bases. V shed 6 bases and J shed 6 bases, with 18 bases lying between them. Germline loops: CDR1 MNHNY, CDR2 SVGAGI (reference sequence). This CDR3 is 15 amino acids long.

This clonotype turned up a few times. The chain uses TRBV4-1 and TRBJ1-2, with 8 bases identical to TRBD1. The J segment lost 2 bases and the V segment lost 5 bases, leaving 7 bases of the junction unmatched. The CDR3 covers 15 residues. Germline CDR1 MGHRA, CDR2 YSYEKL. The CDR3 sequence is CASSYPGQENYGYTF. CDR3 DNA: TGCGCCAGCAGCTATCCGGGACAGGAGAACTATGGCTACACCTTC.

The chain joins TRBV27 to TRBJ2-3; the D gene is possibly TRBD2 (6 bases). In germline, CDR1 is MNHEY, CDR2 SMNVEV (reference sequence). CDR3 length equals 14 residues. The ends were cut back, 5 bases at V and 4 bases at J, with 13 bases in the middle. This CDR3 is CASSPWGGPDTQYF. As DNA, the CDR3 is TGTGCCAGCAGTCCCTGGGGAGGTCCAGATACGCAGTATTTT.

The chain employs TRBV7-3 and TRBJ1-4; D ambiguous. The V end was cut by 1 base, the J end by 8 bases, with 11 bases between. This CDR3 is built from 14 residues. Germline V gene sequence: CDR1 SGHTA, CDR2 FQGTGA. This CDR3 is CASSLKGGSEKLFF. The DNA for the CDR3 is TGTGCCAGCAGCTTAAAAGGAGGTTCGGAAAAACTGTTTTTT.

In its sample, this clonotype was seen once. The chain employs TRBV20-1 and TRBJ2-1; D unclear. V was pared by 5 bases and J by 4 bases, with 18 bases between. Germline loops: CDR1 DFQATT, CDR2 SNEGSKA (reference sequence). The length of the CDR3 is 15 residues. The DNA for the CDR3 is TGCAGTGCTCGTCAGAGACCGGAGTTATACAATGAGCAGTTCTTC. Amino acid sequence: CSARQRPELYNEQFF.

This clonotype came up a few times. The genes are TRBV7-3 and TRBJ2-2; D gene uncertain. CDR1 and CDR2 (germline): SGHTA, FQGTGA. Trimming took 5 bases from V and 7 from J, leaving 11 bases between them. This CDR3 contains 13 residues. The CDR3 DNA follows: TGTGCCAGCAGCCCGAGCTCCCGCGGGGAGCTGTTTTTT. It yields the protein CASSPSSRGELFF.

This clonotype occurred a few times. The CDR3 loop reads CASSLAGQSYTF. Here the CDR3 DNA reads TGTGCCAGCAGCTTAGCGGGACAGAGCTACACCTTC. The rearrangement links TRBV7-6 to TRBJ1-2, with TRBD1 matching 7 bases. Germline loops: CDR1 SGHVS, CDR2 FNYEAQ. The J segment lost 9 bases and the V segment lost 0 bases, leaving 1 base of the junction unmatched. The CDR3 length is 12 residues.

The rearrangement uses TRBV6-1 and TRBJ2-3; no clear D gene. Germline CDR1 reads MNHNS; CDR2 reads SASEGT. This CDR3 has 17 amino acids. Trimming took off 5 bases at V and 1 base at J, with 19 bases between the two ends. The CDR3 here is CASSYSFPARRTDTQYF. CDR3 DNA sequence: TGTGCCAGCAGTTATTCTTTTCCTGCCCGACGCACAGATACGCAGTATTTT.

This clonotype was picked up a small number of times. The gene calls are TRBV9 and TRBJ2-1; either TRBD1 or TRBD2 may fit D (5 bases each). Germline CDR1 is SGDLS and CDR2 is YYNGEE. This CDR3 region has 16 residues. Trimming left V 0 bases short and J 6 bases short, with 16 bases between. This CDR3 reads CASSVEGAPTINEQFF. In nucleotides, the CDR3 is TGTGCCAGCAGCGTAGAAGGGGCCCCGACTATCAATGAGCAGTTCTTC.